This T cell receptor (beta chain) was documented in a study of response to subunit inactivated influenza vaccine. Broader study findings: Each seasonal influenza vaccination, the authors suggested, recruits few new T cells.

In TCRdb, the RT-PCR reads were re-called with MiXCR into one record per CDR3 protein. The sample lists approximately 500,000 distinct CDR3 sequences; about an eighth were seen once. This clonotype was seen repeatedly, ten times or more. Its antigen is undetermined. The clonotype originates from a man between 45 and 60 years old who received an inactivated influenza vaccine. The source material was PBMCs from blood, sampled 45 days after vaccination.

The CDR3 DNA is TGCAGCGTTGGAGACAGGGACGGGCAGTACTTC. This gives the protein CSVGDRDGQYF. V and J are TRBV29-1 and TRBJ2-7, with 7 bases aligning to TRBD1. Trimming removed 4 bases from V and 9 bases from J; junction bases left unmatched: 6. This CDR3 comprises 11 residues. Germline V gives CDR1 SQVTM, CDR2 ANQGSEA.